The 19 T cell receptor beta chains listed next were all sequenced from one sample in a study of radiotherapy plus CTLA-4 blockade in lung cancer. The protocol was immunoSEQ multiplex PCR, while the TCRdb copy is restricted to in-frame clones and leaves out a portion. The sample records just over 60,000 clones, roughly 77% being singletons. Sample: peripheral blood, taken from a patient treated with radiotherapy plus ipilimumab. The receptors here all came from a human donor with non-small cell lung cancer who had a complete response to radiotherapy plus ipilimumab.

This clone was detected once. The chain recombines TRBV25-1 with TRBJ1-4; TRBD1 is a possible D gene (6 bases). Germline assignment: CDR1 MGHDK and CDR2 SYGVNS. With 1 base removed from V and 6 bases from J, the gap between germline ends came to 9 bases. CDR3 length: 14 residues. In DNA form, the CDR3 reads TGTGCCAGCAGTGAATTGGGGGCTGATGAAAAACTGTTTTTT. Its translation: CASSELGADEKLFF.

The chain employs TRBV11-2 and TRBJ2-2; TRBD2 agrees at 11 bases. CDR3 length equals 17 residues. Germline CDR1 reads SGHAT; CDR2 reads FQNNGV. V was pared by 5 bases and J by 5 bases, with 10 bases of the junction left unmatched. CDR3 residues: CASSRILAGVDTGELFF. The CDR3 coding sequence is TGTGCCAGCAGCCGTATACTAGCGGGAGTGGATACCGGGGAGCTGTTTTTT.

The genes are TRBV5-5 and TRBJ2-7; 7 bases are shared with TRBD1. The CDR3 runs to 18 residues. The germline V gene has CDR1 SGHKS and CDR2 YYEKEE (reference sequence). V lost 2 bases and J lost 0; bases outside the gene matches: 14. CDR3 region: CASSLMHTGALSSYEQYV. In DNA, the CDR3 is TGTGCCAGCAGCTTAATGCACACAGGGGCACTCAGCTCCTACGAGCAGTACGTC.

CDR3 loop: CASSTIQGLTLEAFF. The CDR3 nucleotides read TGTGCCAGCAGCACTATACAGGGTCTCACTCTAGAAGCTTTCTTT. V usage is TRBV6-5 and J usage is TRBJ1-1, with D possibly matching TRBD1 (6 bases). Between the trimmed V and J ends, which lost 6 bases and 8 bases, there was a span of 22 bases. Germline V CDR1 and CDR2: MNHEY, SVGAGI. The CDR3 has 15 residues.

The rearrangement uses TRBV5-6 and TRBJ2-1, with D unclear. The V gene's germline CDR1 is SGHDT and CDR2 YYEEEE. Trimming left V 2 bases short and J 4 bases short, with 10 bases between. The CDR3 has 14 amino acids. This CDR3 is CASSFRSGYNEQFF. In nucleotides, the CDR3 is TGTGCCAGCAGCTTTCGTTCGGGTTACAATGAGCAGTTCTTC.

V is TRBV27 and J is TRBJ2-6; D may be TRBD2 (7 bases). V shed 3 bases and J shed 1 base, with 13 bases lying between them. Germline CDR1 is MNHEY and CDR2 is SMNVEV (reference sequence). This CDR3 has 17 residues. The CDR3 DNA follows: TGTGCCAGCAGTTTTCGAAAGGGGGGGTCTGGGGCCAACGTCCTGACTTTC. Amino acid sequence: CASSFRKGGSGANVLTF.

CDR3 amino acids: CSVAIYSNQPQHF. The CDR3 DNA is TGCAGCGTTGCTATTTATAGCAATCAGCCCCAGCATTTT. J is TRBJ1-5 and V is TRBV29-1; no clear D gene. Trimming stripped 4 bases from V and 0 bases from J, with 7 bases between. The length of the CDR3 is 13 residues. Germline V gene data show CDR1 as SQVTM and CDR2 as ANQGSEA.

This chain joins TRBV5-1 and TRBJ1-4; D perhaps matches TRBD1 (6 bases). The germline gives CDR1 SGHRS, CDR2 YFSETQ. The V end was cut by 3 bases, the J end by 4 bases, with 13 bases between. The CDR3 is 15 amino acids. The CDR3 nucleotides are TGCGCCAGCAGCTCGCAGGGGTCTGGTAATGAAAAACTGTTTTTT. Its protein is CASSSQGSGNEKLFF.

This clone showed up just a few times. The CDR3 DNA follows: TGTGCCAGCAGTCCCCGGGTAGGCGGCTCTGGAAACACCATATATTTT. It translates to CASSPRVGGSGNTIYF. V and J are TRBV7-2 and TRBJ1-3; D remains unclear. Germline CDR1 SGHTA, CDR2 FQGNSA. CDR3 size: 16 residues. Trimming cost V 6 bases and J 0 bases, with 15 bases left between them.

The V and J genes are TRBV6-5 and TRBJ1-6, with a possible D match to TRBD1 (5 bases). V lost 4 bases and J 4 bases, leaving 8 bases between the germline ends. Germline CDR1 MNHEY, CDR2 SVGAGI. The CDR3 length is 14 residues. DNA for the CDR3: TGTGCCAGCAGTTCACCAGGGTATAATTCACCCCTCCACTTT. Amino acids: CASSSPGYNSPLHF.

In this sample, this clone turned up a few times. The rearrangement joins TRBV16 to TRBJ1-1, with D possibly matching TRBD1 (6 bases). CDR3 length: 12 residues. V was trimmed by 6 bases and J by 11 bases, leaving 16 bases between them. Germline V lookup: CDR1 KGHSY, CDR2 FQNENV. The CDR3 reads CASRPLRGLAFF. CDR3 in DNA: TGTGCCAGCAGGCCCTTGCGGGGGCTCGCTTTCTTT.

The chain uses TRBV5-1 and TRBJ1-1; TRBD1 aligns across 8 bases. V lost 0 bases, J lost 1 base, and 8 bases stayed unmatched. Germline V gene sequence: CDR1 SGHRS, CDR2 YFSETQ. The CDR3 is made up of 17 amino acids. In DNA form, the CDR3 reads TGCGCCAGCAGCTTGGGACAGGGGCTTAGGAGGAACACTGAAGCTTTCTTT. Translation: CASSLGQGLRRNTEAFF.

J is TRBJ1-2 and V is TRBV7-2, with D unclear. The CDR3 has 11 residues. Trimming took 4 bases from V and 1 from J, leaving 1 base between them. CDR1 and CDR2 (germline): SGHTA, FQGNSA. The CDR3 loop reads CASSYNYGYTF. The DNA of the CDR3 is TGTGCCAGCAGCTATAACTATGGCTACACCTTC.

This clone was recorded only once. The chain couples TRBV6-5 to TRBJ2-7; D perhaps matches TRBD1 (5 bases). V was pared by 3 bases and J by 2 bases, with 8 bases between. Germline CDR1 reads MNHEY; CDR2 reads SVGAGI. The CDR3 covers 13 residues. CDR3 loop: CASSYDRAYEQYF. DNA for the CDR3: TGTGCCAGCAGTTATGACAGAGCCTACGAGCAGTACTTC.

The chain employs TRBV11-2 and TRBJ2-7, with no clear D. The germline V gene has CDR1 SGHAT and CDR2 FQNNGV. The CDR3 runs 10 residues. Trimming took 5 bases from V and 4 from J, leaving 3 bases between them. The CDR3 DNA sequence: TGTGCCAGCAGCCAATACGAGCAGTACGTC. It yields the protein CASSQYEQYV.

The V call is TRBV13, the J call TRBJ2-1; 10 nucleotides line up with TRBD2. Germline V gene data show CDR1 as PRHDT and CDR2 as FYEKMQ (reference sequence). V lost 7 bases and J lost 10; bases outside the gene matches: 7. This CDR3 contains 13 residues. CDR3: CASKGAGLAEQFF. The DNA for the CDR3 is TGTGCCAGCAAAGGTGCGGGACTAGCGGAGCAGTTCTTC.

This clone occurred once. The V and J genes are TRBV30 and TRBJ1-1; D unclear. The CDR3 has 13 residues. Trimming left V 2 bases short and J 4 bases short, with 11 bases between. The germline V gene has CDR1 GTSNPN and CDR2 SVGIG (reference sequence). CDR3 residues: CAWSRYISTEAFF. The CDR3 DNA reads as TGTGCCTGGAGTCGGTATATCTCCACTGAAGCTTTCTTT.

The chain recombines TRBV11-2 with TRBJ1-5, with TRBD1 as a possible D gene (5 bases). The CDR3 length is 15 residues. Germline CDR1 and CDR2: SGHAT and FQNNGV. Trimming took 5 bases from V and 5 from J, leaving 16 bases between them. The CDR3 loop reads CASSTSPGLDQPQHF. The CDR3 bases are TGTGCCAGCAGCACCTCTCCAGGGTTGGATCAGCCCCAGCATTTT.

This clone appeared once. The chain carries TRBV23-1 and TRBJ1-1, with no clear D. TRBV23-1 is treated as an ORF (open reading frame) with a function not yet certain. V lost 2 bases and J 10 bases, leaving 11 bases between the germline ends. This CDR3 comprises 12 residues. Here the CDR3 reads CASSQGFRAAFF. The CDR3 nucleotides read TGCGCCAGCAGTCAAGGTTTCCGTGCAGCTTTCTTT.